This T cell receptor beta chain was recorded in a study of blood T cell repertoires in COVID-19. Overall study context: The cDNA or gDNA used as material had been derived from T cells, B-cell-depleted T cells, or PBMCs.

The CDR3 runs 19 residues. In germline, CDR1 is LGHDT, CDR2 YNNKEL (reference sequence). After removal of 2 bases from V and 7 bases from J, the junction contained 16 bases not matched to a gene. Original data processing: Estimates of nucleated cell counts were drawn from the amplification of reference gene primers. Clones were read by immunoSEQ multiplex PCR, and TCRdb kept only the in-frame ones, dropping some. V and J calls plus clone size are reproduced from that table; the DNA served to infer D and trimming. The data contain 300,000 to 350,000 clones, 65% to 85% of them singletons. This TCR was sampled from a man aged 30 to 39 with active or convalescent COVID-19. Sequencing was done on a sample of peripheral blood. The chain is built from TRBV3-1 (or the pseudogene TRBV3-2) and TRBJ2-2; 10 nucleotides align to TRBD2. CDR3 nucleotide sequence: TGTGCCAGCAGCCAACCCTCTGAGCGGGGGGGCGGAAAAAACGGGGAGCTGTTTTTT. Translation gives CASSQPSERGGGKNGELFF.